A single TCR beta chain is shown here with its context. The antigen remains undetermined. The data were taken from a study of T cells in tuberculosis. On the study more broadly: IGRA-negative adolescents, IGRA-positive adolescents with latent tuberculosis and adults with active tuberculosis formed this South African cohort.

Clones were sequenced by immunoSEQ multiplex PCR, and TCRdb holds only the in-frame ones, with some missing. This sample carries about 43,000 clones, approximately 95% of them seen once, and the ten largest clones take roughly 3.5%. Points from the study as a whole: Cases with active tuberculosis were adults, while controls were adolescents. A GMM-specific repertoire classifier reached about 85% accuracy, AUROC around 0.87. Smaller alpha distances in active tuberculosis partly reflected shorter CDR3-alpha lengths.

This CDR3 is 15 amino acids long. Germline trimming cut 2 bases from V and 7 bases from J; bases unmatched to any gene: 3. Germline CDR1 is SGHTA and CDR2 is FQGNSA. This chain connects TRBV7-2 to TRBJ2-2; TRBD1 matches at 11 bases. This TCR came from a donor aged 10 to 29 with latent tuberculosis or without tuberculosis infection. Sequencing was performed on PBMCs. The CDR3 nucleotides are TGTGCCAGCAGCTTAAAGGGACAGGGGGTCGGGGAGCTGTTTTTT. It yields the protein CASSLKGQGVGELFF. Using reference TRBV7-2 and TRBJ2-2 for the parts outside the CDR3, the full variable domain is GAGVSQSPSNKVTEKGKDVELRCDPISGHTALYWYRQSLGQGLEFLIYFQGNSAPDKSGLPSDRFSAERTGGSVSTLTIQRTQQEDSAVYLCASSLKGQGVGELFFGEGSRLTVL.